This T cell receptor (beta chain) emerged from a study of cytomegalovirus exposure and HLA in healthy donors. V was pared by 0 bases and J by 10 bases, with 13 bases between. The CDR3 loop spans 14 amino acids. Germline values: CDR1 SGHTA, CDR2 FQGNSA. Study-wide points: Roughly even sequencing depth across donors was the assumption behind the presence/absence analyses.

Points on this clone: What it binds is not known.

Both 60 Vbeta primers and 13 Jbeta primers went into the PCR. Using immunoSEQ multiplex PCR, the repertoire was profiled, and TCRdb retains in-frame clones only, with some absent. The sample has about 160,000 clones, 85% seen once. This clonotype originated in a boy aged 2-15 years in good health and CMV-seronegative. Sequenced: PBMCs. The rearrangement uses TRBV7-2 and TRBJ2-1, with D possibly being TRBD2 (5 bases). CDR3 amino acids: CASSLARPPGEQFF. The CDR3 bases are TGTGCCAGCAGCTTAGCGCGGCCCCCGGGGGAGCAGTTCTTC.